Following are 20 T cell receptor beta chains from one sample sequenced in a study of cytomegalovirus exposure and HLA in healthy donors. The repertoire was sequenced with immunoSEQ multiplex PCR; TCRdb's copy has only in-frame clones and lacks some. The sample records some 150,000 clones, about 94% being singletons. Sequencing used PBMCs. The receptors derive from a man aged 18 to 30 in good health and CMV-seropositive.

This sequence joins TRBV19 and TRBJ2-7, with TRBD2 matching over 11 bases. This CDR3 is built from 17 residues. The V gene end was trimmed by 9 bases and the J gene end by 6 bases; junction bases not matched to a gene: 19. Germline values: CDR1 LNHDA, CDR2 SQIVND (reference sequence). The CDR3 here is CASAPGLAGKKRAEQYF. CDR3 bases: TGTGCCAGCGCCCCCGGACTAGCGGGTAAAAAACGAGCCGAGCAGTACTTC.

The chain links TRBV15 to TRBJ2-5, with D hard to call. Between the trimmed V and J ends, which lost 4 bases and 5 bases, there was a span of 14 bases. The CDR3 consists of 14 residues. Germline lookup yields CDR1 LNHNV and CDR2 YYDKDF (reference sequence). This chain's CDR3 is CATSKEARTETQYF. CDR3 bases: TGTGCCACCAGCAAAGAAGCTAGAACGGAGACCCAGTACTTC.

The chain couples TRBV27 to TRBJ1-5; 9 bases map to TRBD1. The ends lost 5 bases at V and 0 bases at J; junction bases unmatched: 11. Per germline, CDR1 MNHEY and CDR2 SMNVEV (reference sequence). The CDR3 extends over 18 amino acids. The CDR3 is CASSPLWTGVYSNQPQHF. The CDR3 nucleotides read TGTGCCAGCAGTCCCCTTTGGACAGGGGTTTATAGCAATCAGCCCCAGCATTTT.

CDR3 nucleotides: TGTGCCAGCAGTTTGGGCGGGGCAGGGGGGTCCCTCTACGAGCAGTACTTC. This translates into CASSLGGAGGSLYEQYF. The chain combines TRBV27 with TRBJ2-7, with D possibly matching TRBD1 (7 bases). Between the trimmed V and J ends, which lost 3 bases and 3 bases, there was a span of 21 bases. The length of the CDR3 is 17 residues. Germline V CDR1 and CDR2: MNHEY, SMNVEV (reference sequence).

This sequence joins TRBV5-1 and TRBJ1-3; D gene ambiguous. This CDR3 region has 14 residues. V was cut by 0 bases and J by 0 bases, with 4 bases left in between. Per germline, CDR1 SGHRS and CDR2 YFSETQ. The CDR3 is CASSLASSGNTIYF. The CDR3 DNA reads as TGCGCCAGCAGCTTGGCTTCCTCTGGAAACACCATATATTTT.

In its sample, this clone was seen once. This rearrangement joins TRBV2 to TRBJ2-5; 12 positions agree with TRBD2. Trimming removed 3 bases from V and 3 bases from J; junction bases left unmatched: 2. This CDR3 is built from 15 residues. In germline, CDR1 is SNHLY, CDR2 FYNNEI. CDR3 amino acids: CASSDRLAGEETQYF. CDR3 DNA: TGTGCCAGCAGTGATAGACTAGCGGGAGAAGAGACCCAGTACTTC.

This clone occurred once. CDR3 DNA: TGTGCCACCAGCGGGGACAGGGACTATGGCTACACCTTC. This sequence encodes CATSGDRDYGYTF. The rearrangement uses TRBV15 and TRBJ1-2; TRBD1 matches 9 bases. CDR1 and CDR2 (germline): LNHNV, YYDKDF (reference sequence). The CDR3 covers 13 residues. The trim removed 5 bases at V and 3 bases at J, leaving 1 base unmatched.

This clone was seen more than once but under ten times. The chain links TRBV29-1 to TRBJ1-3, with TRBD1 matching over 9 bases. CDR1 SQVTM and CDR2 ANQGSEA come from the germline V gene. After removal of 4 bases from V and 1 base from J, the junction contained 5 bases not matched to a gene. CDR3 length equals 15 residues. CDR3 sequence reads: CSVVGQGVSGNTIYF. Written as DNA, the CDR3 is TGCAGCGTTGTGGGACAGGGAGTTTCTGGAAACACCATATATTTT.

The rearrangement uses TRBV2 and TRBJ2-3, with 7 bases fitting TRBD2. This CDR3 contains 14 residues. V lost 4 bases to trimming and J lost 7 bases; unmatched junction nucleotides: 8. In germline, CDR1 is SNHLY, CDR2 FYNNEI. CDR3 in amino acids: CASSARDYRNTQYF. DNA for the CDR3: TGTGCCAGCAGTGCAAGGGACTACCGGAATACGCAGTATTTT.

This chain links TRBV27 with TRBJ2-1; TRBD1 agrees at 12 bases. CDR3 length: 17 amino acids. Germline V gene data show CDR1 as MNHEY and CDR2 as SMNVEV (reference sequence). The V and J ends lost 2 bases and 5 bases, in that order; junction bases with no gene match: 7. CDR3: CASSLLYGTGGNNEQFF. The CDR3 DNA reads TGTGCCAGCAGTTTACTCTATGGGACAGGGGGCAACAATGAGCAGTTCTTC.

The V gene is TRBV19, the J gene TRBJ2-7, with 8 bases identical to TRBD1. The CDR3 covers 14 residues. J lost 3 bases, V lost 2 bases, and 3 bases had no gene match. Germline values: CDR1 LNHDA, CDR2 SQIVND (reference sequence). Here the CDR3 reads CASSISGGGYEQYF. DNA of the CDR3: TGTGCCAGTAGTATATCAGGGGGCGGCTACGAGCAGTACTTC.

This sequence joins TRBV18 and TRBJ2-3; tentative D call: TRBD1 (6 bases). The V gene lost 8 bases and the J gene lost 2 bases, with 14 bases spanning the gap. The germline CDR1 and CDR2 sequences are KGHSH and LQKENI. The CDR3 is made up of 14 amino acids. In nucleotides, the CDR3 is TGTGCCAGCGCGTGGACAGACACCACAGATACGCAGTATTTT. Translating it yields CASAWTDTTDTQYF.

The chain carries TRBV11-2 and TRBJ2-5; TRBD2 matches at 10 bases. The CDR3 length is 14 residues. CDR1 and CDR2 from the germline V gene are SGHAT and FQNNGV. V was pared by 6 bases and J by 2 bases, with 3 bases of the junction left unmatched. This chain's CDR3 is CASRRTSGQETQYF. For the CDR3, the DNA is TGTGCCAGCAGGAGGACTAGCGGACAAGAGACCCAGTACTTC.

V is TRBV5-4 and J is TRBJ2-2; TRBD2 agrees at 12 bases. Germline-derived CDR1 and CDR2 are SGHNT and YYREEE (reference sequence). The V and J ends lost 3 bases and 4 bases, in that order; junction bases with no gene match: 4. The CDR3 covers 16 residues. The CDR3 protein is CASSSASGRGTGELFF. CDR3 in DNA: TGTGCCAGCAGCTCGGCTAGCGGGAGGGGCACCGGGGAGCTGTTTTTT.

The rearrangement uses TRBV28 and TRBJ1-5; unclear D gene. The CDR3 runs to 17 residues. V was clipped by 1 base and J by 0 bases, with 13 bases between them. The germline V gene has CDR1 MDHEN and CDR2 SYDVKM. Here the CDR3 reads CASSLYGWKDSNQPQHF. The DNA for the CDR3 is TGTGCCAGCAGTTTATACGGGTGGAAGGATAGCAATCAGCCCCAGCATTTT.

The chain carries TRBV2 and TRBJ2-7; 10 bases map to TRBD1. V was clipped by 6 bases and J by 3 bases; unmatched bases: 8. The CDR3 covers 15 residues. Germline values: CDR1 SNHLY, CDR2 FYNNEI. CDR3 sequence: CASSPGQGNYYEQYF. The CDR3 DNA reads as TGTGCCAGCAGCCCGGGACAGGGGAACTACTACGAGCAGTACTTC.

The V and J genes are TRBV28 and TRBJ2-1, with TRBD1 as a possible D gene (5 bases). The CDR3 runs 15 residues. Deletions cut 3 bases from V and 5 bases from J, with 14 bases between. Germline V gene lookup returns CDR1 MDHEN and CDR2 SYDVKM. The CDR3 DNA sequence: TGTGCCAGCAGTTTTTTTGGTCAGGGCAACAATGAGCAGTTCTTC. Translating it yields CASSFFGQGNNEQFF.

The chain uses TRBV10-2 and TRBJ1-1; 7 positions match TRBD1. With 6 bases clipped from V and 4 bases from J, the junction kept 2 bases outside the gene matches. The germline V gene has CDR1 WSHSY and CDR2 SAAADI. The CDR3 runs to 12 residues. The chain's CDR3 is CASRTGSTEAFF. The CDR3 coding sequence is TGCGCCAGCAGGACAGGGAGCACTGAAGCTTTCTTT.

This rearrangement joins TRBV6-1 to TRBJ1-4, with TRBD1 as a possible D gene (6 bases). CDR3 length equals 12 residues. CDR1 and CDR2 from the germline V gene are MNHNS and SASEGT. Trimming took 7 bases from V and 10 from J, leaving 13 bases between them. CDR3 DNA sequence: TGTGCCAGCAACTTACAGGGTACAAAACTGTTTTTT. It translates to CASNLQGTKLFF.

V gene TRBV30 combines with J gene TRBJ1-3; D call uncertain. The V gene's germline CDR1 is GTSNPN and CDR2 SVGIG (reference sequence). This CDR3 region has 15 residues. Trimming removed 2 bases at V and 0 bases at J, with 11 bases between. In DNA form, the CDR3 reads TGTGCCTGGAGTCGAGCATCGAACTCTGGAAACACCATATATTTT. This sequence encodes CAWSRASNSGNTIYF.